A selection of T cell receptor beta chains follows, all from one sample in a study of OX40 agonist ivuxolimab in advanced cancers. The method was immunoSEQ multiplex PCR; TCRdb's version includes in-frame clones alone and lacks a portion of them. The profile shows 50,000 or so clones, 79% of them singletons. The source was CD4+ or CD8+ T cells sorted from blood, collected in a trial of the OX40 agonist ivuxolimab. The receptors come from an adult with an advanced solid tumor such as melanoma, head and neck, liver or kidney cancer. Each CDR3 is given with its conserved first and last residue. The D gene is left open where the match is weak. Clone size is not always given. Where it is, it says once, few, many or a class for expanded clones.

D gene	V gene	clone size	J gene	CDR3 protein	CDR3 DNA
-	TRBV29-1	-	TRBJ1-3	CSVDGQGNTIYF	TGCAGCGTTGATGGACAGGGAAACACCATATATTTT
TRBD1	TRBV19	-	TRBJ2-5	CASATGGVETQYF	TGTGCCAGTGCTACAGGGGGAGTGGAGACCCAGTACTTC
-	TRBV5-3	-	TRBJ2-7	CASLTPHEQYF	TGTGCCAGCCTCACCCCCCACGAGCAGTACTTC
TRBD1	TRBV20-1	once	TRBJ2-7	CSADRGSEQYF	TGCAGTGCAGACAGGGGATCCGAGCAGTACTTC
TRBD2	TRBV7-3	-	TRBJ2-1	CASSLAGTYNEQFF	TGTGCCAGCAGCCTAGCGGGAACCTACAATGAGCAGTTCTTC
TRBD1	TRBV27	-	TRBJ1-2	CASSITGTGGVDGYTF	TGTGCCAGCAGTATCACCGGGACAGGGGGCGTGGATGGCTACACCTTC
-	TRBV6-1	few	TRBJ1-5	CASELEGHNQPQHF	TGTGCCAGCGAGTTGGAGGGACACAATCAGCCCCAGCATTTT
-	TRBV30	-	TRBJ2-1	CACPSGGGNEQFF	TGTGCCTGCCCCTCAGGGGGGGGCAATGAGCAGTTCTTC
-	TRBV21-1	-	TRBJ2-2	CASSLVTLTSGAHTGELFF	TGTGCCAGCAGTCTAGTCACGTTAACTAGCGGAGCTCACACCGGGGAGCTGTTTTTT
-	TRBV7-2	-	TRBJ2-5	CATKGMGETQYF	TGTGCCACAAAGGGGATGGGAGAGACCCAGTACTTC
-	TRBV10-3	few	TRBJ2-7	CAISGLGTTQYF	TGTGCCATCAGTGGTCTGGGGACGACGCAGTACTTC
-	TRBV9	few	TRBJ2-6	CASSVRGGANVLTF	TGTGCCAGCAGCGTAAGGGGTGGGGCCAACGTCCTGACTTTC
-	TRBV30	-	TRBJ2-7	CAWSGASYEQYF	TGTGCCTGGAGTGGAGCTTCATATGAGCAGTACTTC
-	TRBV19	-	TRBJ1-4	CASSNLAGASEKLFF	TGTGCCAGTAGTAACTTGGCCGGGGCATCCGAAAAACTGTTTTTT
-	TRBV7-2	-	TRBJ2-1	CASSPRGPLDEQFF	TGTGCCAGCAGCCCCAGAGGGCCTCTGGATGAGCAGTTCTTC
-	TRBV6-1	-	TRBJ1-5	CASSERSGHQPQHF	TGTGCCAGCAGTGAAAGGTCGGGGCATCAGCCCCAGCATTTT
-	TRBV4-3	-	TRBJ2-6	CASSQGAGSGANVLTF	TGCGCCAGCAGCCAAGGGGCGGGGTCTGGGGCCAACGTCCTGACTTTC
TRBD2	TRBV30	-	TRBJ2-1	CAWGTSHEQFF	TGTGCCTGGGGGACTAGCCATGAGCAGTTCTTC
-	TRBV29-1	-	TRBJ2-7	CSVSAGGATNEQYF	TGCAGCGTTAGCGCTGGGGGGGCGACCAACGAGCAGTACTTC
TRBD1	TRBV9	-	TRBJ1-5	CASSRQGGSNQPQHF	TGTGCCAGCAGTAGACAGGGTGGAAGCAATCAGCCCCAGCATTTT
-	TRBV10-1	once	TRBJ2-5	CASSVSQKETQYF	TGCGCCAGCAGTGTGTCGCAGAAAGAGACCCAGTACTTC
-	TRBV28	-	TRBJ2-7	CASNFQGSLSYEQYF	TGTGCCAGCAATTTCCAGGGGTCGCTCTCCTACGAGCAGTACTTC
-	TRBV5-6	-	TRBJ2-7	CASSFTGNGEQYF	TGTGCCAGCAGCTTTACCGGTAATGGGGAGCAGTACTTC
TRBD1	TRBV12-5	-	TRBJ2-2	CASGLSTGAGTGELFF	TGTGCTAGTGGTTTGTCCACAGGGGCGGGCACCGGGGAGCTGTTTTTT
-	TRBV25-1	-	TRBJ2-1	CASSESSGSSYNEQFF	TGTGCCAGCAGTGAATCCTCTGGTAGCTCCTACAATGAGCAGTTCTTC
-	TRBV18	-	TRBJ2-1	CASSPPSGFEQFF	TGTGCCAGCTCACCACCGTCCGGGTTTGAGCAGTTCTTC
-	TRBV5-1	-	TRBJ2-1	CASSLGSYNEQFF	TGCGCCAGCAGCTTGGGGTCGTACAATGAGCAGTTCTTC
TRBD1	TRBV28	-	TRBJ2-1	CASRQGINNEQFF	TGTGCCAGCCGACAGGGAATTAACAATGAGCAGTTCTTC
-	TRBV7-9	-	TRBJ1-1	CASSLAPGGGRNTEAFF	TGTGCCAGCAGCTTAGCCCCTGGGGGGGGAAGGAACACTGAAGCTTTCTTT
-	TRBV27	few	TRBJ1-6	CASSPSAGSYNSPLHF	TGTGCCAGCAGTCCTTCGGCGGGCTCCTATAATTCACCCCTCCACTTT
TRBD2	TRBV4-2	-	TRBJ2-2	CASSQVAGDTGELFF	TGTGCCAGCAGCCAAGTTGCGGGAGACACCGGGGAGCTGTTTTTT
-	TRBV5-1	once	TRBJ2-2	CASSFGQITGELFF	TGCGCCAGCAGCTTTGGGCAGATCACCGGGGAGCTGTTTTTT
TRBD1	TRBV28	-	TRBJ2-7	CASTMLPDRGSYEQYF	TGTGCCAGCACGATGTTGCCCGACAGGGGATCCTACGAGCAGTACTTC
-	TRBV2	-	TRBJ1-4	CASSEESGEAQKLFF	TGTGCCAGCAGTGAAGAGTCGGGGGAAGCGCAAAAACTGTTTTTT
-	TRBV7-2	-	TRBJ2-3	CASSLPADTQYF	TGTGCCAGCAGCTTACCTGCGGATACGCAGTATTTT
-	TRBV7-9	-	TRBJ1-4	CASSLEGLGSPNEKLFF	TGTGCCAGCAGCTTAGAAGGGCTCGGATCCCCTAATGAAAAACTGTTTTTT